The TCR beta chain under discussion was sequenced for a study of beta chain features in type 1 diabetes. Every bit of the isolated RNA underwent reverse transcription, so sequencing read expressed TCRB transcripts. Some clones are missing from TCRdb's copy, which holds only in-frame ones; the method was immunoSEQ multiplex PCR. The sample lists about 620,000 clones, roughly a sixth occurring once. The CDR3 runs to 17 residues. Overall study findings and caveats: Amplification by PCR could prefer shorter templates, with the same effect in patients and controls. An over-representation of cells with high TCR expression could result from cDNA sequencing.

Notes on this clone: Its antigen is undetermined.

The genes are TRBV1 and TRBJ1-5. TRBV1 is recorded as a pseudogene. The clonotype originates from a man younger than 35 in good health. Material: naive CD4+ T cells from blood. CDR3 region: CTSATEGEGYSNQPQHF. DNA for the CDR3: TGCACCAGCGCCACGGAAGGGGAGGGTTATAGCAATCAGCCCCAGCATTTT.